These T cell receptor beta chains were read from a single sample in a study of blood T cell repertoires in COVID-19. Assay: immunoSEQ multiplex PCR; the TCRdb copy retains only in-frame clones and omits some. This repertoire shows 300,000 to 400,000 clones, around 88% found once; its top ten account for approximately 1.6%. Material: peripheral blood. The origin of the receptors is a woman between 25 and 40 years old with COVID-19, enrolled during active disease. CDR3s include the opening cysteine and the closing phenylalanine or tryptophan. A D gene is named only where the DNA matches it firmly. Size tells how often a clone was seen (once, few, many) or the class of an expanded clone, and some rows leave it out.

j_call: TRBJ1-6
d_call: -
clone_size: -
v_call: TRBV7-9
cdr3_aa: CASSSSRLDSSPLHF
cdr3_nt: TGTGCCAGCAGCTCAAGCCGGCTCGACAGTTCACCCCTCCACTTT

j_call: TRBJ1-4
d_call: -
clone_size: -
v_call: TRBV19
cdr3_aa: CASMYSGQATNEKLFF
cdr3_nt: TGTGCCAGTATGTATTCAGGGCAGGCAACTAATGAAAAACTGTTTTTT

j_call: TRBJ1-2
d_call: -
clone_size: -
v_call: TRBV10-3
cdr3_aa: CAISESIEGDYHGYTF
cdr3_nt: TGTGCCATCAGTGAGTCGATTGAGGGCGACTACCATGGCTACACCTTC

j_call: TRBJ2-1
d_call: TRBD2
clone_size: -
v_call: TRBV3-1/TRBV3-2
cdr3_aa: CASSQDFGLADYNEQFF
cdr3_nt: TGTGCCAGCAGCCAAGATTTTGGCCTAGCGGACTACAATGAGCAGTTCTTC

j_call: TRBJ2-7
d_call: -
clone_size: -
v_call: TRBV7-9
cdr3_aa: CASSAVRQGSYEQYF
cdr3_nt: TGTGCCAGCAGCGCCGTGAGGCAGGGCTCCTACGAGCAGTACTTC

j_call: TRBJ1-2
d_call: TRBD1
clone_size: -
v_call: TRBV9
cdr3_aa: CASSGEYRGYGYTF
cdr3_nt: TGTGCCAGCAGCGGCGAATACAGGGGTTATGGCTACACCTTC

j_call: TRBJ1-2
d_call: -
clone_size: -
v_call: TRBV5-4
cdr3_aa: CASSFSGSGGYTF
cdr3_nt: TGTGCCAGCAGCTTTTCCGGGAGTGGGGGCTACACCTTC

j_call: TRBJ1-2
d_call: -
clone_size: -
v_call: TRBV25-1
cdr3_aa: CASNAGGFGYTF
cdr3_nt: TGTGCCAGCAACGCCGGGGGGTTTGGCTACACCTTC

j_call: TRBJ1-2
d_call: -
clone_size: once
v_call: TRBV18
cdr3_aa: CASSPGPGHQTNYGYTF
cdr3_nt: TGTGCCAGCTCACCCGGACCGGGACACCAAACTAACTATGGCTACACCTTC

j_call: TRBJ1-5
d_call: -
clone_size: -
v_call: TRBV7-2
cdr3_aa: CASSLSPINQPQHF
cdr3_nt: TGTGCCAGCAGCTTATCACCTATAAATCAGCCCCAGCATTTT

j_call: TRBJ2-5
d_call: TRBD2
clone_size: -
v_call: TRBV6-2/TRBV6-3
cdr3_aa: CASSYLAGGQTQYF
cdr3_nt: TGTGCCAGCAGTTACCTAGCGGGGGGGCAGACCCAGTACTTC

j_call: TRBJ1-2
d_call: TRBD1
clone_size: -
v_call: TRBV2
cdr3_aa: CASNLPDRLYGYTF
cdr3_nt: TGTGCCAGCAACCTCCCGGACAGGCTCTATGGCTACACCTTC

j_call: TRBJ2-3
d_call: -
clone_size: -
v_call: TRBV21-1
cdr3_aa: CASSPQGGRTDTQYF
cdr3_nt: TGTGCCAGCAGCCCCCAAGGGGGTCGCACAGATACGCAGTATTTT

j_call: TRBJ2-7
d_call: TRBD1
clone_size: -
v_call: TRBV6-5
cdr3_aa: CASSFTRGQLYEQYF
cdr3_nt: TGTGCCAGCAGCTTCACCCGGGGACAGCTGTACGAGCAGTACTTC

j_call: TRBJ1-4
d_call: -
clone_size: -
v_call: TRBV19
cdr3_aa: CASSMRGGGREKLFF
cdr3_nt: TGTGCCAGTAGTATGAGGGGAGGGGGTCGCGAAAAACTGTTTTTT

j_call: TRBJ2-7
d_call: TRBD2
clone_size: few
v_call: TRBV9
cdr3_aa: CASSVLAGGHEQYF
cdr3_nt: TGTGCCAGCAGCGTACTAGCGGGGGGGCACGAGCAGTACTTC

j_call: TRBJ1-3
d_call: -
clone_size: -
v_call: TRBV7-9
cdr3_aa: CASSLERNTIYF
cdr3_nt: TGTGCCAGCAGCTTGGAGAGAAACACCATATATTTT

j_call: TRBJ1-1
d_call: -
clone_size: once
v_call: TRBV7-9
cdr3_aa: CASSPRGLLEAFF
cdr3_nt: TGTGCCAGCAGTCCTAGGGGGTTGTTGGAAGCTTTCTTT

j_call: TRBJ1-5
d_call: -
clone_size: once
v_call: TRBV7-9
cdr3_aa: CASSHRAGQPQHF
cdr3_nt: TGTGCCAGCAGCCACAGGGCCGGTCAGCCCCAGCATTTT

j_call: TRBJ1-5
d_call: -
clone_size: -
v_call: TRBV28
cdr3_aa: CASSLARIQPQHF
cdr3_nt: TGTGCCAGCAGTTTAGCCAGGATTCAGCCCCAGCATTTT

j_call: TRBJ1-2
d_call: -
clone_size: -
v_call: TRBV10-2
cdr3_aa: CASSLQGLVGYTF
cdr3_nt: TGCGCCAGCAGCCTACAGGGATTGGTAGGCTACACCTTC

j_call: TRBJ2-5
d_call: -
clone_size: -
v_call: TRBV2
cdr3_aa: CASRGGVTQYF
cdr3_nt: TGTGCCAGCAGGGGCGGGGTGACCCAGTACTTC

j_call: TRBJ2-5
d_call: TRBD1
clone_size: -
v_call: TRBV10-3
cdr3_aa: CAIRDRGDQETQYF
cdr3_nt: TGTGCCATCAGGGACAGGGGAGACCAAGAGACCCAGTACTTC

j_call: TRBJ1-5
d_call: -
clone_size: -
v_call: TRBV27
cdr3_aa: CASRTGWSNQPQHF
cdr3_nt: TGTGCCAGCAGAACAGGGTGGAGCAATCAGCCCCAGCATTTT

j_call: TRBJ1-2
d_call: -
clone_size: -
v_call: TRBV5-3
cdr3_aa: CARSLYPPGGGGYTF
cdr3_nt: TGTGCCAGAAGCTTGTACCCCCCCGGGGGAGGTGGCTACACCTTC

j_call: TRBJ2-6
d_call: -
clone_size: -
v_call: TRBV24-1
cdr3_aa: CATSDGGRGRSGANVLTF
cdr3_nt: TGTGCCACCAGTGACGGAGGAAGGGGGAGATCCGGGGCCAACGTCCTGACTTTC

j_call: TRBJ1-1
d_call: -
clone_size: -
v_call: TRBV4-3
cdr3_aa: CASSQASGTKAFF
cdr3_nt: TGCGCCAGCAGCCAAGCCTCCGGGACAAAAGCTTTCTTT

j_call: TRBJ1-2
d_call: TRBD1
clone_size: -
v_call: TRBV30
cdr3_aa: CAWSGGRGSDGYTF
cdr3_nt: TGTGCCTGGAGTGGAGGCAGGGGGAGCGATGGCTACACCTTC

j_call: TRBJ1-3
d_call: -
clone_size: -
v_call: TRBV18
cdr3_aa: CASSPRLQGSSGNTIYF
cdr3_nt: TGTGCCAGCTCACCACGATTGCAGGGCTCTTCCGGAAACACCATATATTTT

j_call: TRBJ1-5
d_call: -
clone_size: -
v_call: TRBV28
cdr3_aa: CASSFFGEWNQPQHF
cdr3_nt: TGTGCCAGCAGTTTTTTCGGGGAATGGAATCAGCCCCAGCATTTT

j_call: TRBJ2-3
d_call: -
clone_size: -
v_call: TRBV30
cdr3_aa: CAWRHLIGDTQYF
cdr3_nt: TGTGCCTGGAGGCACCTAATCGGGGATACGCAGTATTTT

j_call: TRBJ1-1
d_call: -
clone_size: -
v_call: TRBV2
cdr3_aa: CASSYVANTEAFF
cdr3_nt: TGTGCCAGCAGCTACGTTGCGAACACTGAAGCTTTCTTT

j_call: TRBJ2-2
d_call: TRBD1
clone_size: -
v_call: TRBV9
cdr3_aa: CASSGGGRGTGELFF
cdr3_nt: TGTGCCAGCAGCGGAGGGGGCCGTGGCACCGGGGAGCTGTTTTTT

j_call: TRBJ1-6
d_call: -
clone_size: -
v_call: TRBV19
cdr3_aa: CASSISELNSPLHF
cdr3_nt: TGTGCCAGTAGTATTTCCGAGCTCAATTCACCCCTCCACTTT

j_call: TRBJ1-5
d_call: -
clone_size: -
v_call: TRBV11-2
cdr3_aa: CASSLGGGGQPQHF
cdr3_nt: TGTGCCAGCAGCTTAGGTGGGGGAGGGCAGCCCCAGCATTTT

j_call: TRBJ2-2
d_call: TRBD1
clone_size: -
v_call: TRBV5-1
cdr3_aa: CASSMGTDNTGELFF
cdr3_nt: TGCGCCAGCAGCATGGGGACAGATAACACCGGGGAGCTGTTTTTT

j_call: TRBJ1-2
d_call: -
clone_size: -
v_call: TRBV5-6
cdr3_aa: CASNPLGDYGYTF
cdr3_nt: TGTGCCAGCAACCCCCTCGGGGACTATGGCTACACCTTC

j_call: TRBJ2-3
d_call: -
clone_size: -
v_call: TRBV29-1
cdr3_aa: CSVSVADTQYF
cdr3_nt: TGCAGCGTGTCAGTGGCAGATACGCAGTATTTT

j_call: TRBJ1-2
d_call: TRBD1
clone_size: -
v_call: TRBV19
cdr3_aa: CASSTGTDQTDGYTF
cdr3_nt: TGTGCCAGTAGTACTGGGACAGATCAGACGGATGGCTACACCTTC

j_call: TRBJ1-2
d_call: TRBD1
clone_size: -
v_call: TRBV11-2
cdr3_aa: CASSLDRAGGDDGYTF
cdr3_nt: TGTGCCAGCAGCTTAGATCGAGCAGGGGGAGATGATGGCTACACCTTC

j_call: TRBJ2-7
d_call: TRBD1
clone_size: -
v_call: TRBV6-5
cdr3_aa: CASTAGTGIHEQYF
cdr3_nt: TGTGCCAGCACCGCCGGGACAGGGATTCACGAGCAGTACTTC

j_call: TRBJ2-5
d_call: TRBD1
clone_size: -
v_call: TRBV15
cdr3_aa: CATSTATGQETQYF
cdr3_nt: TGTGCCACCAGCACCGCGACAGGGCAAGAGACCCAGTACTTC

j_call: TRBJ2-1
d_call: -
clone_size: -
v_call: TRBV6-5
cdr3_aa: CASSWNHREREQFF
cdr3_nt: TGTGCCAGCAGTTGGAACCACAGGGAACGGGAGCAGTTCTTC

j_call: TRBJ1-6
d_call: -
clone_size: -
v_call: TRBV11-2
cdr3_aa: CASSLRGLSNSPLHF
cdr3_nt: TGTGCCAGCAGCCTTAGGGGGTTAAGCAATTCACCCCTCCACTTT